This TCR beta chain was profiled in a study of human T cells and chemical hapten exposure. Study information: Yields of TCR per sample differed, chiefly owing to small differences in pooled library volume. Study-wide results and caveats: Expanded TCRs created a significantly greater count of big CDR3 similarity clusters than controls did. Sensitizing to DPC left TCRs with a frequency above 1 in 1000 unaltered.

Time point in this sample: pre-sensitization, week 0. Treatment: therapeutic diphenylcyclopropenone sensitization with weekly scalp DPC. As regards this clonotype: Its matching antigen is unknown.

The library attached unique molecular identifiers to individual cDNA molecules. TCRdb re-derived calls from the RACE reads in MiXCR, one entry per CDR3 protein. The sample has about 120,000 distinct CDR3 sequences; roughly 14% are singletons. The source material was whole blood, sampled in connection with sensitization to the hapten diphenylcyclopropenone (DPC). The sequence was obtained from a woman aged 18-35 years with alopecia areata. Some clones in this sample may be carry-over from other donors' samples.

The CDR3 region has the DNA TGTGCCAGCAATACCGGGACACCTAATCAGCCCCAGCATTTT. Its protein is CASNTGTPNQPQHF. The chain couples TRBV6-2 or TRBV6-3 to TRBJ1-5, with D maybe TRBD1 (6 bases). The germline V gene encodes CDR1 MNHEY and CDR2 SVGEGT. The CDR3 length is 14 residues. The germline V and J ends were trimmed by 7 bases and 4 bases, with 14 bases remaining between them.